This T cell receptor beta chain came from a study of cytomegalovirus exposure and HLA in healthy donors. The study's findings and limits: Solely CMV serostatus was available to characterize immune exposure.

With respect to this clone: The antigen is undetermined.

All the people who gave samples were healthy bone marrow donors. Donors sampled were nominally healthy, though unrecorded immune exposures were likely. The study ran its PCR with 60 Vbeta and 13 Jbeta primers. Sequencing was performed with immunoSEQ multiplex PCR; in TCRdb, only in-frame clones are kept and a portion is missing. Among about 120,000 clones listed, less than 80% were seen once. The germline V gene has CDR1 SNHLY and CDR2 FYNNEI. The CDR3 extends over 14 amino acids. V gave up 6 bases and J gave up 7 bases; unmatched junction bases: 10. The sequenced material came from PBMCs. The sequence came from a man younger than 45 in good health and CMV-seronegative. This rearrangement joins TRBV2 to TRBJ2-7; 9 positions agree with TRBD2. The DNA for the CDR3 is TGTGCCAGCAGGGGGACTAGCAACTCACAAGAGCAGTACTTC. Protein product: CASRGTSNSQEQYF.